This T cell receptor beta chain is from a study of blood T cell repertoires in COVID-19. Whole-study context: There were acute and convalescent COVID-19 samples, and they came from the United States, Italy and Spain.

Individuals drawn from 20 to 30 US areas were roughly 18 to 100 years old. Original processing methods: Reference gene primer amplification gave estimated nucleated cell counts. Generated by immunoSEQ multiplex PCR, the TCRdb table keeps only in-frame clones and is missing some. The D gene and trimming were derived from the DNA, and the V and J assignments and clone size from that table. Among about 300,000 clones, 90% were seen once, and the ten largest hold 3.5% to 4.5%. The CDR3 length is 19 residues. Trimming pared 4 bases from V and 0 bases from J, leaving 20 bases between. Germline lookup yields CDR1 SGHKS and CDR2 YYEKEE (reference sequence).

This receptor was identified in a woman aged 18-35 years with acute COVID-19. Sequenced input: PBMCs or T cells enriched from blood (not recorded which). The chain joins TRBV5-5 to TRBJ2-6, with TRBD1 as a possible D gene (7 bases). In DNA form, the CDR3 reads TGTGCCAGCAGCGTGCAGGGGGGATACGCTCTCTCTGGGGCCAACGTCCTGACTTTC. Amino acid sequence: CASSVQGGYALSGANVLTF.